The TCR beta chain described here comes from a study of blood T cell repertoires in COVID-19. As for the study in general: The United States, Italy and Spain provided the acute and convalescent COVID-19 samples. Sample material is recorded as cDNA or gDNA derived from T cells, B-cell-depleted T cells, or PBMCs.

In the authors' workflow: The authors estimated nucleated cell counts from reference gene primer amplification. Generated by immunoSEQ multiplex PCR, the TCRdb table keeps only in-frame clones and is missing some. V, J and clone size are taken as reported in that table, and D and trimming were inferred from the DNA itself. The table records some 380,000 clones, almost 90% of them present only once. Trimming pared 4 bases from V and 8 bases from J, leaving 21 bases between. This CDR3 region has 16 residues. Germline lookup yields CDR1 SGHRS and CDR2 YFSETQ. The chain recombines TRBV5-1 with TRBJ1-4, with D maybe TRBD1 (6 bases). Sequences were obtained from peripheral blood. The clonotype comes from a man younger than 35 with active or convalescent COVID-19. The CDR3 region has the DNA TGCGCCAGCAGCCGTATATCAGGGGCCATGGGCGAAAAACTGTTTTTT. Its protein is CASSRISGAMGEKLFF.